The 6 T cell receptor beta chains in this list originate from one sample, sequenced in a study of T cell changes during pregnancy in multiple sclerosis. The table came from immunoSEQ multiplex PCR; TCRdb's copy has only in-frame clones and leaves some out. The table lists 41,000 or so clones, roughly nine tenths of them singletons. Here the sequenced sample was CD4+ T cells from peripheral blood mononuclear cells, taken in the first trimester of pregnancy. All receptors come from a female donor with multiple sclerosis, enrolled in a pregnancy study.

The chain links TRBV28 to TRBJ1-3; D unclear. Germline V gives CDR1 MDHEN, CDR2 SYDVKM. Trimming stripped 5 bases from V and 2 bases from J, with 10 bases between. This CDR3 contains 14 residues. In DNA, the CDR3 is TGTGCCAGCAGTGTTACAGATACTGGAAACACCATATATTTT. This translates into CASSVTDTGNTIYF.

This rearrangement joins TRBV19 to TRBJ1-4; tentative D call: TRBD1 (5 bases). V lost 7 bases to trimming and J lost 4 bases, with 16 bases between them. CDR3 length equals 15 residues. Germline lookup yields CDR1 LNHDA and CDR2 SQIVND (reference sequence). The CDR3 coding sequence is TGTGCCAGTAAGAACGTCGGGGGGATTAATGAAAAACTGTTTTTT. Translating gives CASKNVGGINEKLFF.

By share, this clone counts as medium-sized (0.01 to 0.1%). V gene TRBV19 combines with J gene TRBJ2-5; D is perhaps TRBD2 (5 bases). Germline V gene data show CDR1 as LNHDA and CDR2 as SQIVND (reference sequence). V lost 6 bases, J lost 4 bases, and 9 bases lay in between. The CDR3 sequence is 12 residues long. The CDR3 coding sequence is TGTGCCAGTAGACAAAGCGGAGAGACCCAGTACTTC. This gives the protein CASRQSGETQYF.

The rearrangement links TRBV5-4 to TRBJ2-1, with D possibly TRBD2 on 5 matching bases. Trimming removed 0 bases at V and 2 bases at J, with 9 bases between. The germline gives CDR1 SGHNT, CDR2 YYREEE (reference sequence). The CDR3 consists of 15 residues. This CDR3 is CASSLVQRTYNEQFF. The CDR3 DNA is TGTGCCAGCAGCTTGGTTCAGCGGACCTACAATGAGCAGTTCTTC.

The table lists this clone with a count of one. J is TRBJ2-7 and V is TRBV2, with D possibly matching TRBD2 (5 bases). CDR1 is SNHLY and CDR2 is FYNNEI in the germline V gene. Between the trimmed V and J ends, which lost 4 bases and 2 bases, there was a span of 12 bases. The length of the CDR3 is 14 residues. CDR3 sequence: CASSVREATYEQYF. The CDR3 coding sequence is TGTGCCAGCAGTGTGAGGGAAGCCACCTACGAGCAGTACTTC.

This clone was found once. J is TRBJ2-5 and V is TRBV7-2; tentative D call: TRBD2 (5 bases). This CDR3 region has 14 residues. Trimming shortened V by 5 bases and J by 7 bases, and 17 bases separated the two germline ends. Germline CDR1 and CDR2: SGHTA and FQGNSA. This chain's CDR3 is CASSPRTPRGTQYF. CDR3 coding DNA: TGTGCCAGCAGCCCCCGGACTCCCCGGGGGACCCAGTACTTC. The variable domain in full, with the rest retrieved from reference TRBV7-2 and TRBJ2-5, is GAGVSQSPSNKVTEKGKDVELRCDPISGHTALYWYRQSLGQGLEFLIYFQGNSAPDKSGLPSDRFSAERTGGSVSTLTIQRTQQEDSAVYLCASSPRTPRGTQYFGPGTRLLVL.